This TCR beta chain was retrieved from a study of cytomegalovirus exposure and HLA in healthy donors. Study conclusions and caveats: Presence/absence analyses assumed roughly uniform sequencing depth across donors, which may not hold. One variant, a missense change in DCLRE1C, was linked in a later analysis to TCR beta V- and J-gene trimming.

CDR3 length: 18 amino acids. Per germline, CDR1 SEHNR and CDR2 FQNEAQ (reference sequence). V was pared by 5 bases and J by 8 bases, with 14 bases of the junction left unmatched. The PCR had 60 Vbeta and 13 Jbeta primers. Libraries were prepared by immunoSEQ multiplex PCR; TCRdb keeps only in-frame clonotypes and omits some of them. The sample yields about 98,000 clones, approximately 78% seen once. On this clone itself: The target antigen is unknown.

Sequencing was done on a sample of PBMCs. This clonotype was sampled from a man in his forties in good health and CMV-seronegative. V usage is TRBV7-9 and J usage is TRBJ2-1; 14 nucleotides match TRBD2. CDR3 loop: CASSVRLAGGPIQDEQFF. CDR3 nucleotide sequence: TGTGCCAGCAGCGTAAGACTAGCGGGGGGGCCGATTCAGGATGAGCAGTTCTTC.